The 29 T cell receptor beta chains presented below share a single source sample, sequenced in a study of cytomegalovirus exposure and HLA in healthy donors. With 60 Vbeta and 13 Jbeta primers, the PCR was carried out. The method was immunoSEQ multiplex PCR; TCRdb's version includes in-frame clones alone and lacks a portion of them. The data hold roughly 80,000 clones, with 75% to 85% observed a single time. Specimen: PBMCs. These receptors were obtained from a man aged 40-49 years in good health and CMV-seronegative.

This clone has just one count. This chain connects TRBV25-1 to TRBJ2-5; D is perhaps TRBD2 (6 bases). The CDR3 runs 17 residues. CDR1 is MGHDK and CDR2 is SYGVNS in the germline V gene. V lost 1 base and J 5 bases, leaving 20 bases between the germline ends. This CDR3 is CASSESGGRTNGETQYF. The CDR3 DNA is TGTGCCAGCAGTGAATCCGGGGGACGGACCAACGGGGAGACCCAGTACTTC.

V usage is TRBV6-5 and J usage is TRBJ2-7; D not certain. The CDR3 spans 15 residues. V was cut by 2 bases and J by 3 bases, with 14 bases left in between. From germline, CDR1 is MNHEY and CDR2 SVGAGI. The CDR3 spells CASSYGSNKIYEQYF. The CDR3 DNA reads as TGTGCCAGCAGTTACGGCAGTAATAAGATCTACGAGCAGTACTTC.

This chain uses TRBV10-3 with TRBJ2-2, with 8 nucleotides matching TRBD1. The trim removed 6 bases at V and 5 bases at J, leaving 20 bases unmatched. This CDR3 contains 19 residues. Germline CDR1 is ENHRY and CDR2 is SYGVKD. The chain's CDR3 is CAIRSIRPEGQGQTGELFF. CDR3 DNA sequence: TGTGCCATCAGATCCATCCGACCCGAAGGACAGGGCCAAACCGGGGAGCTGTTTTTT.

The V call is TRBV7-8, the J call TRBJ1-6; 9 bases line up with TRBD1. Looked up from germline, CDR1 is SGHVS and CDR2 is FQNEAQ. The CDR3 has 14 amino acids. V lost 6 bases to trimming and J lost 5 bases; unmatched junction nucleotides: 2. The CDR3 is CASSWDRDNSPLHF. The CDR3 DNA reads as TGTGCCAGCAGTTGGGACAGGGATAATTCACCCCTCCACTTT. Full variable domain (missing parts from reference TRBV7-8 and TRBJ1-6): GAGVSQSPRYKVAKRGQDVALRCDPISGHVSLFWYQQALGQGPEFLTYFQNEAQLDKSGLPSDRFFAERPEGSVSTLKIQRTQQEDSAVYLCASSWDRDNSPLHFGNGTRLTVT.

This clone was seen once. The CDR3: CASSPGQGNEKLFF. Here the CDR3 DNA reads TGCGCCAGCAGCCCGGGACAGGGAAATGAAAAACTGTTTTTT. The genes are TRBV5-1 and TRBJ1-4; 9 bases map to TRBD1. CDR1 and CDR2 from the germline V gene are SGHRS and YFSETQ. The J segment lost 5 bases and the V segment lost 4 bases, leaving 3 bases of the junction unmatched. The CDR3 totals 14 residues.

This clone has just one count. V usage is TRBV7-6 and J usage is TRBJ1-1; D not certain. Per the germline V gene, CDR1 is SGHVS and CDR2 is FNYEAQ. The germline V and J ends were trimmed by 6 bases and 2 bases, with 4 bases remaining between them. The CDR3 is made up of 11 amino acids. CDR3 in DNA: TGTGCCAGCAGGGCAAACACTGAAGCTTTCTTT. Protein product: CASRANTEAFF.

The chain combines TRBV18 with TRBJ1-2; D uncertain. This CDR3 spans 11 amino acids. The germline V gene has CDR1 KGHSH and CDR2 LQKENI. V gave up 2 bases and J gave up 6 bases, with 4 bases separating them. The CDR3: CASSPGDGYTF. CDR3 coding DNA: TGTGCCAGCTCACCAGGAGATGGCTACACCTTC.

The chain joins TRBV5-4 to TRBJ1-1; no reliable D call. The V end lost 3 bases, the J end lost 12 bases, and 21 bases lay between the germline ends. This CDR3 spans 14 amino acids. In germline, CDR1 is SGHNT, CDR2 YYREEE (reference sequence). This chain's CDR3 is CASSSRESIGMTFF. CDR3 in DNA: TGTGCCAGCAGCTCCCGGGAGTCTATAGGTATGACTTTCTTT.

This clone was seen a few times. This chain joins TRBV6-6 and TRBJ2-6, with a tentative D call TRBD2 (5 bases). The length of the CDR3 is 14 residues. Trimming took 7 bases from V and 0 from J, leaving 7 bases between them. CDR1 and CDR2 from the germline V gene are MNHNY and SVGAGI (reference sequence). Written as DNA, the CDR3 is TGTGCCAGCATAGGGAGCTCTGGGGCCAACGTCCTGACTTTC. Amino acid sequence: CASIGSSGANVLTF.

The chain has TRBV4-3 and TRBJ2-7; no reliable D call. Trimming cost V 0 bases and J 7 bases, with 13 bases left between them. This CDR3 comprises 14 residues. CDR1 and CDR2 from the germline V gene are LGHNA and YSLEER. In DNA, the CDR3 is TGCGCCAGCAGCCAAGACTGGCAGGCACGGGAGCAGTACTTC. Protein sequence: CASSQDWQAREQYF.

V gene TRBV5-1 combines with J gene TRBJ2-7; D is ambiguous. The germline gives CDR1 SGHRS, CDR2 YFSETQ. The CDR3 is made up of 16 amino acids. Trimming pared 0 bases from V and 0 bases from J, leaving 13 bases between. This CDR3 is CASSLAYFGSSYEQYF. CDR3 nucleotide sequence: TGCGCCAGCAGCTTGGCGTACTTCGGGTCCTCCTACGAGCAGTACTTC. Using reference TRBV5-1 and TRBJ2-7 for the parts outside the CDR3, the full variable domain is KAGVTQTPRYLIKTRGQQVTLSCSPISGHRSVSWYQQTPGQGLQFLFEYFSETQRNKGNFPGRFSGRQFSNSRSEMNVSTLELGDSALYLCASSLAYFGSSYEQYFGPGTRLTVT.

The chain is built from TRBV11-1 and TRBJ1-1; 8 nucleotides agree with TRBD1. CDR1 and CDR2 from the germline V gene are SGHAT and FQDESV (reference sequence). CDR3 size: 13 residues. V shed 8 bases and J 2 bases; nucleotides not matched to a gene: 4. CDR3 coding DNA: TGTGCCAGCGGCAGGGGGCCTAACACTGAAGCTTTCTTT. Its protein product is CASGRGPNTEAFF. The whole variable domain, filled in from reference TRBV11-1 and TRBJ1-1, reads EAEVAQSPRYKITEKSQAVAFWCDPISGHATLYWYRQILGQGPELLVQFQDESVVDDSQLPKDRFSAERLKGVDSTLKIQPAELGDSAMYLCASGRGPNTEAFFGQGTRLTVV.

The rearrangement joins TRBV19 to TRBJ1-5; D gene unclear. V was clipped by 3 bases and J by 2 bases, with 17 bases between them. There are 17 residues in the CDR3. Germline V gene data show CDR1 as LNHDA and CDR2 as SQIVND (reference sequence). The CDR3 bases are TGTGCCAGTAGTATTAGGTGGGGAAGGAGGGGCAATCAGCCCCAGCATTTT. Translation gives CASSIRWGRRGNQPQHF. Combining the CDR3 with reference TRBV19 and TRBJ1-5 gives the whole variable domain DGGITQSPKYLFRKEGQNVTLSCEQNLNHDAMYWYRQDPGQGLRLIYYSQIVNDFQKGDIAEGYSVSREKKESFPLTVTSAQKNPTAFYLCASSIRWGRRGNQPQHFGDGTRLSIL.

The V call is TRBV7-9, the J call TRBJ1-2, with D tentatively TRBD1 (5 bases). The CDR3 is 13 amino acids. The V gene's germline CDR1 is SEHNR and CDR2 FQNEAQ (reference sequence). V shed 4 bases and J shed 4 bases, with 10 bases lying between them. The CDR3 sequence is CASSSAGIYGYTF. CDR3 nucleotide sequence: TGTGCCAGCAGCTCGGCAGGGATCTATGGCTACACCTTC. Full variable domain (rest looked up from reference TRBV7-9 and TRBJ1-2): DTGVSQNPRHKITKRGQNVTFRCDPISEHNRLYWYRQTLGQGPEFLTYFQNEAQLEKSRLLSDRFSAERPKGSFSTLEIQRTEQGDSAMYLCASSSAGIYGYTFGSGTRLTVV.

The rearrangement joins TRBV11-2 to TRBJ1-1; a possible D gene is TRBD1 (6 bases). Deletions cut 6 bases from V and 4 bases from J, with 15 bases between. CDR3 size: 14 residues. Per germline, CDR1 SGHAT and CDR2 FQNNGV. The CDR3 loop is CASSAWGLGTEAFF. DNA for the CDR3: TGTGCCAGCAGTGCATGGGGGCTTGGCACTGAAGCTTTCTTT.

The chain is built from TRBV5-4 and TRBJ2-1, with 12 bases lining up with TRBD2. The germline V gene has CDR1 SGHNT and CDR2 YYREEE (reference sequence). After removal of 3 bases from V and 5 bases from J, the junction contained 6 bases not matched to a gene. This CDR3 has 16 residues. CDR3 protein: CASSSRTSGVNNEQFF. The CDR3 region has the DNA TGTGCCAGCAGCTCACGGACTAGCGGGGTCAACAATGAGCAGTTCTTC.

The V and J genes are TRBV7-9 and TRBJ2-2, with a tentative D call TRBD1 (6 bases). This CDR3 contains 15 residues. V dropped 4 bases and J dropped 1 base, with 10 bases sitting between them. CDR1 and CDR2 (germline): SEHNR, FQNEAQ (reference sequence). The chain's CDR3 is CASSSSGQNTGELFF. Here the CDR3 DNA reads TGTGCCAGCAGCTCCTCGGGACAGAACACCGGGGAGCTGTTTTTT.

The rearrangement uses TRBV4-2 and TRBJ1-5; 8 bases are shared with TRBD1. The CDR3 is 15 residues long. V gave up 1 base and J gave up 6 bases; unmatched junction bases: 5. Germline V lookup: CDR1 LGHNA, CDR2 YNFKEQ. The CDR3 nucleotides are TGTGCCAGCAGCCAAGGTCAGGGGGCTGGTCAGCCCCAGCATTTT. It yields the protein CASSQGQGAGQPQHF.

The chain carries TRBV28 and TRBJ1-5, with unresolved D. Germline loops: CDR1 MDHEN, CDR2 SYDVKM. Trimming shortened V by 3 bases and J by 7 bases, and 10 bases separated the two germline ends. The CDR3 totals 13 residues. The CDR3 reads CASSLVSSQPQHF. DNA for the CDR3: TGTGCCAGCAGTTTGGTATCAAGCCAGCCCCAGCATTTT.

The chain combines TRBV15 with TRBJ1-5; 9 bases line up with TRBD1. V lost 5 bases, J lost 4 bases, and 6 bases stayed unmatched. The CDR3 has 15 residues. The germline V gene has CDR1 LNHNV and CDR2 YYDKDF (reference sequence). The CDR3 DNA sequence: TGTGCCACCAGCCCGGACAGGGGAAGGAATCAGCCCCAGCATTTT. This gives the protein CATSPDRGRNQPQHF.

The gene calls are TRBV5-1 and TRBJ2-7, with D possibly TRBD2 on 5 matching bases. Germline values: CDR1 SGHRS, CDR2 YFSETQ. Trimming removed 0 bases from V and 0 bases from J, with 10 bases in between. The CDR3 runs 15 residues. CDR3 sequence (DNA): TGCGCCAGCAGCTTGGCGGGGAGTAGCTCCTACGAGCAGTACTTC. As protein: CASSLAGSSSYEQYF. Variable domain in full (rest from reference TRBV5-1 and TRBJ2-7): KAGVTQTPRYLIKTRGQQVTLSCSPISGHRSVSWYQQTPGQGLQFLFEYFSETQRNKGNFPGRFSGRQFSNSRSEMNVSTLELGDSALYLCASSLAGSSSYEQYFGPGTRLTVT.

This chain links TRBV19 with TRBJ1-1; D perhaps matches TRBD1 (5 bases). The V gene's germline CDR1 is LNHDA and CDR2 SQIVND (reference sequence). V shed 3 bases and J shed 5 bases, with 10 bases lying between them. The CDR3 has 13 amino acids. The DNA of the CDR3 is TGTGCCAGTAGTATCGATGGGGCGACTGAAGCTTTCTTT. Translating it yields CASSIDGATEAFF.

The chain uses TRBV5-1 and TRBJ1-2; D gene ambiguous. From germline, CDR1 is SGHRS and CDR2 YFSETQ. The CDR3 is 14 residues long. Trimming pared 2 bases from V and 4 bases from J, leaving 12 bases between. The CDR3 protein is CASSFDRGTYGYTF. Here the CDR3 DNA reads TGCGCCAGCAGCTTTGACCGGGGAACCTATGGCTACACCTTC.

Here the CDR3 DNA reads TGTGCCAGCAGCAAGGGACAGGGATCTGAAAAACTGTTTTTT. Its translation: CASSKGQGSEKLFF. V and J are TRBV5-6 and TRBJ1-4; 9 bases agree with TRBD1. Germline loops: CDR1 SGHDT, CDR2 YYEEEE. J was trimmed by 7 bases and V by 4 bases; bases with no gene match: 5. The CDR3 runs to 14 residues.

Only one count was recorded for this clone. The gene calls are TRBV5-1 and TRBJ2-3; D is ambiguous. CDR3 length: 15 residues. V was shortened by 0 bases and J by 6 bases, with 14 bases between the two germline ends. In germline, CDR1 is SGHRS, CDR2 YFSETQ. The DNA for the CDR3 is TGCGCCAGCAGCTTGGAGGCACAAGACGGGGATACGCAGTATTTT. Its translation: CASSLEAQDGDTQYF.

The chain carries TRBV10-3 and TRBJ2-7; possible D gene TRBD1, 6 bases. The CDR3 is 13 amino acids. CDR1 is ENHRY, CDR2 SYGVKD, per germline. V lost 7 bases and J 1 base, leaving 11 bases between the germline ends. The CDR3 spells CAITKQGSYEQYF. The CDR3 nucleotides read TGTGCCATCACTAAACAGGGTTCCTACGAGCAGTACTTC.

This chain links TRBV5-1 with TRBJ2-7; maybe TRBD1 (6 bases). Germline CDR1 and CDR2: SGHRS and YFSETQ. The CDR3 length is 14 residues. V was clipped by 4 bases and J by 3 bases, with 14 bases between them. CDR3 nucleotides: TGCGCCAGCAGCCTAGAGCTAGGGGGCTACGAGCAGTACTTC. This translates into CASSLELGGYEQYF.

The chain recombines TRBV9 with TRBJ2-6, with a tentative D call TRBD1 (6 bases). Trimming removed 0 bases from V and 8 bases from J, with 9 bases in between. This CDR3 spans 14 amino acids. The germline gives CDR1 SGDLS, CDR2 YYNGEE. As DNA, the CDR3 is TGTGCCAGCAGCGTAGTGGGACAATCCAACGTCCTGACTTTC. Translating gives CASSVVGQSNVLTF.

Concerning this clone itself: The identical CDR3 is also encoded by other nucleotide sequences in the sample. The CDR3 protein is CATGPGNTGELFF. The DNA for the CDR3 is TGCGCCACCGGTCCAGGGAACACCGGGGAGCTGTTTTTT. The chain links TRBV5-1 to TRBJ2-2; D gene uncertain. Germline CDR1 and CDR2: SGHRS and YFSETQ. The CDR3 is 13 amino acids. V was pared by 9 bases and J by 1 base, with 10 bases between.